This T cell receptor (beta chain) was found in a study of blood T cell repertoires in COVID-19. Study in general: Researchers got acute and convalescent COVID-19 samples from the United States, Italy and Spain. Nucleic acid was either cDNA or gDNA, and it came from T cells, B-cell-depleted T cells, or PBMCs.

The CDR3 totals 15 residues. With 8 bases clipped from V and 2 bases from J, the junction kept 9 bases outside the gene matches. Per the germline V gene, CDR1 is SNHLY and CDR2 is FYNNEI. Authors' data handling: Amplification of reference gene primers provided the estimated nucleated cell counts. Measured with immunoSEQ multiplex PCR; TCRdb has only the in-frame clones, and not every one. The V and J calls and clone size come from that table; D and trimming were worked out from the DNA. Counted here are around 64,000 clones, around 86% occurring once; the ten biggest clones make up under 13%. The receptor was isolated from a woman in her late teens or twenties with acute or convalescent COVID-19. The rearrangement uses TRBV2 and TRBJ2-3, with 8 bases aligning to TRBD1. The sequencing sample was made of peripheral blood. CDR3 bases: TGTGCCAGCCTCGGCCGGGACAGGACCACAGATACGCAGTATTTT. Residues: CASLGRDRTTDTQYF.